Presented here are 24 T cell receptor beta chains from one specimen sequenced in a study of shared clonotypes between healthy human individuals. Generated by immunoSEQ multiplex PCR, the TCRdb table keeps only in-frame clones and is missing some. The sample lists about 99,000 clones, about 45% seen once, with approximately 16% in the top ten. Sequenced: PBMCs. The receptors here all came from a woman aged 40 to 50 in good health. Some clones in this sample may be carry-over from other donors' samples.

This clone was seen at least ten times. The rearrangement joins TRBV14 to TRBJ1-1, with D hard to call. There are 13 residues in the CDR3. Germline V gene lookup returns CDR1 SGHDN and CDR2 FVKESK. V shed 4 bases and J shed 0 bases, with 6 bases lying between them. DNA for the CDR3: TGTGCCAGCAGCCCCCGGATGAACACTGAAGCTTTCTTT. Translation: CASSPRMNTEAFF. The full variable domain, completed using reference TRBV14 and TRBJ1-1, is EAGVTQFPSHSVIEKGQTVTLRCDPISGHDNLYWYRRVMGKEIKFLLHFVKESKQDESGMPNNRFLAERTGGTYSTLKVQPAELEDSGVYFCASSPRMNTEAFFGQGTRLTVV.

This clone was counted between two and nine times. The chain links TRBV11-1 to TRBJ2-1; maybe TRBD2 (5 bases). This CDR3 has 12 amino acids. V was trimmed by 4 bases and J by 10 bases, leaving 11 bases between them. CDR1 is SGHAT, CDR2 FQDESV, per germline (reference sequence). CDR3: CASSSDWEEQFF. The CDR3 region has the DNA TGTGCCAGCAGCTCCGACTGGGAGGAGCAGTTCTTC.

The chain recombines TRBV28 with TRBJ1-5; TRBD1 matches at 7 bases. With V trimmed by 11 bases and J by 4 bases, 11 bases remained unmatched. The CDR3 spans 14 residues. Germline V gene sequence: CDR1 MDHEN, CDR2 SYDVKM. CDR3 residues: CAGQVGMGNQPQHF. In nucleotides, the CDR3 is TGTGCCGGACAGGTTGGTATGGGAAATCAGCCCCAGCATTTT.

This clone was seen a handful of times. This sequence joins TRBV10-2 and TRBJ1-5; unclear D gene. The CDR3 covers 12 residues. Germline CDR1 is WSHSY and CDR2 is SAAADI. V lost 0 bases to trimming and J lost 3 bases, with 0 bases between them. As DNA, the CDR3 is TGCGCCAGCAGTGAGTCCAATCAGCCCCAGCATTTT. It yields the protein CASSESNQPQHF.

This clone was seen a single time. The germline gene is not matched at one end of the junction; a read error may be the cause. V gene TRBV9 combines with J gene TRBJ2-7; D not certain. The J call is uncertain, as TRBJ2-5 better fits the DNA end. The CDR3 totals 12 residues. Per germline, CDR1 SGDLS and CDR2 YYNGEE. For the CDR3, the DNA is TGTGCCAGCAGCGTGGATCAAGGGACCCAGTACTTC. This codes for CASSVDQGTQYF.

The V and J genes are TRBV5-1 and TRBJ1-1; weak D call: TRBD1 (6 bases). With 1 base removed from V and 4 bases from J, the gap between germline ends came to 17 bases. Germline values: CDR1 SGHRS, CDR2 YFSETQ. This CDR3 region has 16 residues. CDR3 sequence reads: CASSLNSGDGGTEAFF. For the CDR3, the DNA is TGCGCCAGCAGCTTGAATTCAGGGGATGGTGGCACTGAAGCTTTCTTT.

The chain recombines TRBV7-2 with TRBJ2-7, with 8 bases aligning to TRBD2. CDR3 size: 14 residues. V lost 5 bases and J lost 4; bases outside the gene matches: 7. CDR1 and CDR2 from the germline V gene are SGHTA and FQGNSA. CDR3 coding DNA: TGTGCCAGCAGCCCCAGCGGGAGTTTGTACGAGCAGTACTTC. Translated: CASSPSGSLYEQYF.

This clone was picked up many times. The V gene is TRBV15, the J gene TRBJ1-5; D remains unclear. Germline V lookup: CDR1 LNHNV, CDR2 YYDKDF (reference sequence). The V end lost 3 bases, the J end lost 0 bases, and 9 bases lay between the germline ends. The CDR3 is made up of 15 amino acids. CDR3 in DNA: TGTGCCACCAGCAGGAATCTCGATAGCAATCAGCCCCAGCATTTT. Protein sequence: CATSRNLDSNQPQHF.

The rearrangement joins TRBV7-9 to TRBJ1-1, with 7 bases fitting TRBD1. Germline assignment: CDR1 SEHNR and CDR2 FQNEAQ (reference sequence). Unmatched junction bases numbered 3, after V lost 4 bases and J lost 1 base. The CDR3 is 14 amino acids. In DNA form, the CDR3 reads TGTGCCAGCAGCTACAGGGGTGGGAACACTGAAGCTTTCTTT. It is translated as CASSYRGGNTEAFF. Full variable domain (missing parts from reference TRBV7-9 and TRBJ1-1): DTGVSQNPRHKITKRGQNVTFRCDPISEHNRLYWYRQTLGQGPEFLTYFQNEAQLEKSRLLSDRFSAERPKGSFSTLEIQRTEQGDSAMYLCASSYRGGNTEAFFGQGTRLTVV.

This clone was counted many times. The chain uses TRBV5-1 and TRBJ1-2; weak D call: TRBD1 (6 bases). The V gene lost 5 bases and the J gene lost 0 bases, with 11 bases spanning the gap. The CDR3 loop spans 14 amino acids. Germline loops: CDR1 SGHRS, CDR2 YFSETQ. CDR3: CASSFRQANYGYTF. The CDR3 DNA reads as TGCGCCAGCAGTTTCAGACAGGCTAACTATGGCTACACCTTC.

A note on this clone: A read error likely explains this, since a far larger clone differs by one base. V usage is TRBV27 and J usage is TRBJ1-1; 7 bases agree with TRBD1. Trimming at V came to 6 bases and at J to 4 bases, leaving 8 bases not matched to a gene. CDR1 MNHEY and CDR2 SMNVEV come from the germline V gene (reference sequence). The CDR3 consists of 14 residues. The CDR3 loop is CASRLQGGGTEAFF. CDR3 bases: TGTGCCAGCAGACTCCAGGGGGGAGGCACTGAAGCTTTCTTT.

The chain uses TRBV6-1 and TRBJ2-7; 8 bases fit TRBD1. Trimming took 2 bases from V and 0 from J; bases not matched to a gene: 3. CDR3 length equals 15 residues. Germline V gene lookup returns CDR1 MNHNS and CDR2 SASEGT. The DNA of the CDR3 is TGTGCCAGCAGTGAAAGTACAGGGGGCTCCTACGAGCAGTACTTC. Protein sequence: CASSESTGGSYEQYF.

This rearrangement joins TRBV7-2 to TRBJ1-1; unclear D gene. The CDR3 length is 12 residues. Germline V lookup: CDR1 SGHTA, CDR2 FQGNSA. Trimming removed 3 bases from V and 7 bases from J, with 9 bases in between. In DNA, the CDR3 is TGTGCCAGCAGCTTTGGGGAGGGTGAAGCTTTCTTT. It is translated as CASSFGEGEAFF.

In its sample, this clone was seen a few times. This chain joins TRBV28 and TRBJ2-7, with TRBD1 matching 8 bases. V shed 2 bases, J shed 2 bases, and the junction held 5 bases outside the gene matches. In germline, CDR1 is MDHEN, CDR2 SYDVKM. The CDR3 has 15 amino acids. The CDR3 DNA follows: TGTGCCAGCAGTTTAAGCCCAGGGGGCCCCTACGAGCAGTACTTC. This encodes CASSLSPGGPYEQYF.

This clone was observed a few times. The chain links TRBV30 to TRBJ2-7; 7 bases line up with TRBD2. The CDR3 is 12 amino acids. The V and J ends lost 4 bases and 4 bases, in that order; junction bases with no gene match: 4. CDR1 and CDR2 from the germline V gene are GTSNPN and SVGIG (reference sequence). The CDR3 sequence is CAWNRGDYEQYF. CDR3 coding DNA: TGTGCCTGGAATCGGGGGGATTACGAGCAGTACTTC. The full variable domain, completed using reference TRBV30 and TRBJ2-7, is SQTIHQWPATLVQPVGSPLSLECTVEGTSNPNLYWYRQAAGRGLQLLFYSVGIGQISSEVPQNLSASRPQDRQFILSSKKLLLSDSGFYLCAWNRGDYEQYFGPGTRLTVT.

This clone was detected only a few times. The chain couples TRBV18 to TRBJ1-5; TRBD1 matches at 9 bases. There are 16 residues in the CDR3. Germline V gives CDR1 KGHSH, CDR2 LQKENI. V trimming: 4 bases; J trimming: 7 bases; junction bases outside the gene matches: 11. The CDR3 DNA reads TGTGCCAGCTCACAGGGACAGGGAGAAGTGCGACAGCCCCAGCATTTT. It encodes CASSQGQGEVRQPQHF.

The sample holds a few counts of this clone. The chain uses TRBV7-3 and TRBJ2-1, with D tentatively TRBD2 (5 bases). Germline values: CDR1 SGHTA, CDR2 FQGTGA. Deletions cut 5 bases from V and 6 bases from J, with 11 bases between. CDR3 length equals 13 residues. For the CDR3, the DNA is TGTGCCAGCAGCCCCCCCAGCGGCAATGAGCAGTTCTTC. Its translation is CASSPPSGNEQFF.

This clone came up a few times. The rearrangement uses TRBV4-1 and TRBJ2-7; D possibly matches TRBD1 or TRBD2 (5 bases each). Trimming took 0 bases from V and 2 from J, leaving 11 bases between them. Germline V gene lookup returns CDR1 MGHRA and CDR2 YSYEKL. There are 15 residues in the CDR3. The CDR3, as DNA: TGCGCCAGCAGCCAAGAGGCGGGCAGGGCCTACGAGCAGTACTTC. Translation: CASSQEAGRAYEQYF.

This chain uses TRBV27 with TRBJ1-5; D not resolved. The CDR3 is made up of 12 amino acids. Germline V gene sequence: CDR1 MNHEY, CDR2 SMNVEV (reference sequence). The ends were cut back, 3 bases at V and 1 base at J, with 1 base in the middle. CDR3 amino acids: CASSFSNQPQHF. As DNA, the CDR3 is TGTGCCAGCAGTTTCAGCAATCAGCCCCAGCATTTT.

J is TRBJ1-2 and V is TRBV6-5, with unresolved D. Deletions cut 0 bases from V and 8 bases from J, with 13 bases between. Per the germline V gene, CDR1 is MNHEY and CDR2 is SVGAGI. CDR3 size: 14 residues. Here the CDR3 reads CASSYSIYDSGYTF. CDR3 bases: TGTGCCAGCAGTTACTCGATATATGACTCGGGCTACACCTTC.

The chain links TRBV10-3 to TRBJ1-2; possible D gene TRBD1, 6 bases. Germline values: CDR1 ENHRY, CDR2 SYGVKD. V gave up 0 bases and J gave up 2 bases, with 13 bases separating them. The CDR3 contains 16 residues. The CDR3 is CAISESIAGANYGYTF. The CDR3 region has the DNA TGTGCCATCAGTGAGTCGATCGCAGGGGCGAACTATGGCTACACCTTC.

This clone was counted ten times or more. The chain carries TRBV27 and TRBJ1-4; D unclear. With 3 bases removed from V and 4 bases from J, the gap between germline ends came to 6 bases. The CDR3 has 13 amino acids. Germline V CDR1 and CDR2: MNHEY, SMNVEV (reference sequence). This CDR3 is CASSLRINEKLFF. The CDR3, as DNA: TGTGCCAGCAGTTTGCGGATTAATGAAAAACTGTTTTTT.

This sequence joins TRBV20-1 and TRBJ1-2; no firm D call. The CDR3 is 10 residues long. V lost 5 bases and J 8 bases, leaving 9 bases between the germline ends. The germline V gene encodes CDR1 DFQATT and CDR2 SNEGSKA (reference sequence). This CDR3 reads CSAATRGYTF. CDR3 sequence (DNA): TGCAGTGCTGCTACGAGGGGCTACACCTTC.

This clone was picked up many times. The rearrangement links TRBV6-4 to TRBJ2-2; D is possibly TRBD1 or TRBD2 (5 bases each). The CDR3 spans 14 residues. Trimming stripped 0 bases from V and 6 bases from J, with 8 bases between. Germline V gene data show CDR1 as MRHNA and CDR2 as SNTAGT. Written as DNA, the CDR3 is TGTGCCAGCAGTGACTCTGGGACGCCCGGGGAGCTGTTTTTT. This encodes CASSDSGTPGELFF.